Listed here is a single T cell receptor (beta chain). Germline is not matched at one junction end, which may reflect a read error. Germline loops: CDR1 SSHAT, CDR2 FNYEAQ (reference sequence). The CDR3 consists of 19 residues. TCRdb's copy holds only in-frame clones and misses some; the assay was immunoSEQ multiplex PCR. The sample holds more than 65,000 clones; roughly 84% are singletons and the top ten take 0.6% to 0.9%. These data come from a study of OX40 agonist ivuxolimab in advanced cancers. Sampling of blood occurred at baseline, cycle 4 day 1, and cycle 7 day 1. The material was CD4+ or CD8+ T cells sorted from blood, obtained in a trial of the OX40 agonist ivuxolimab. This sequence joins TRBV7-7 and TRBJ1-1; 8 positions match TRBD1. This receptor was taken from an adult with an advanced solid tumor such as melanoma, head and neck, liver or kidney cancer. DNA for the CDR3: TGTGCTAGCAGCTTAGCTAGAGGGTCCAGGGGGCTTATGAACACTGAAGCTTTCTTT. Translated: CASSLARGSRGLMNTEAFF.